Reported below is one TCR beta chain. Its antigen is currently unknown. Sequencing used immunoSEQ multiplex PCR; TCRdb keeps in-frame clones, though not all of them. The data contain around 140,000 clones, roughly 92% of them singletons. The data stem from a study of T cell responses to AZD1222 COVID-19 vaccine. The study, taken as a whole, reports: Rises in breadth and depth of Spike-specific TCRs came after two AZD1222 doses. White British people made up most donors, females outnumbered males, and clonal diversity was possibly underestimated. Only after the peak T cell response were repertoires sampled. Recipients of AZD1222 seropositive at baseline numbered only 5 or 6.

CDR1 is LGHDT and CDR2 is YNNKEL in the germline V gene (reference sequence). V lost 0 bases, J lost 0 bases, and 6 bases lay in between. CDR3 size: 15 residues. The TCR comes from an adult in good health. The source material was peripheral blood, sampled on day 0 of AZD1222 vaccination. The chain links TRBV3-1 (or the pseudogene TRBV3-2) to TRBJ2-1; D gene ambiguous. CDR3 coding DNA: TGTGCCAGCAGCCAAGACGCGGTCTCCTACAATGAGCAGTTCTTC. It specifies CASSQDAVSYNEQFF.